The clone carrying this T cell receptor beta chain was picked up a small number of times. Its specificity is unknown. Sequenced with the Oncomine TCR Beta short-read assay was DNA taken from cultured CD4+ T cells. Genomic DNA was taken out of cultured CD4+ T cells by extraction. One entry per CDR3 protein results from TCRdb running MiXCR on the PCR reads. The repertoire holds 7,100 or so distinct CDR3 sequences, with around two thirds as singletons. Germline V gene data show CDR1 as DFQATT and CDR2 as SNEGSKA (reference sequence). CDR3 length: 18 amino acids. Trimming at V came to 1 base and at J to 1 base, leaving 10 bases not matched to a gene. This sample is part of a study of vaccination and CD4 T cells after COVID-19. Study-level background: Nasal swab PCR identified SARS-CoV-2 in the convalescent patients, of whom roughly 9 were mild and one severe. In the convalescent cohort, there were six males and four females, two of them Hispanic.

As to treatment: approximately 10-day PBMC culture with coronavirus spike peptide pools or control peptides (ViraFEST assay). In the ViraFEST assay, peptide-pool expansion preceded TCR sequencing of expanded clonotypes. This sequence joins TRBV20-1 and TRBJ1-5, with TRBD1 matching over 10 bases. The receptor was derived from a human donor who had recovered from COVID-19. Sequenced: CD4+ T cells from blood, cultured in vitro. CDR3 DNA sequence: TGCAGTGCTAGAGCCGGGACAGGGGTTGACATAAGCAATCAGCCCCAGCATTTT. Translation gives CSARAGTGVDISNQPQHF.